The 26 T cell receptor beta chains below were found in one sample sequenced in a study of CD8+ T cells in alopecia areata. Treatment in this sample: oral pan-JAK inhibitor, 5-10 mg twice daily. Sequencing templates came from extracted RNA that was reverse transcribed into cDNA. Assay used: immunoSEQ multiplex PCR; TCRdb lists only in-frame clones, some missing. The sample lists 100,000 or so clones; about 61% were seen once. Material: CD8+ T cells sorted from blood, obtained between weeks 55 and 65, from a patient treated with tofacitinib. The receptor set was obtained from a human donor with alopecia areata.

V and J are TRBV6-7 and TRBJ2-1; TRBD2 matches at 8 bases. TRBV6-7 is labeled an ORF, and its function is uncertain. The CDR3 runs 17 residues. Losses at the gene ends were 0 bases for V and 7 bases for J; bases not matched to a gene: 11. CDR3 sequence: CASSYSCGGPGGNEQFF. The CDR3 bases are TGTGCCAGCAGTTACTCCTGCGGGGGACCGGGGGGGAATGAGCAGTTCTTC.

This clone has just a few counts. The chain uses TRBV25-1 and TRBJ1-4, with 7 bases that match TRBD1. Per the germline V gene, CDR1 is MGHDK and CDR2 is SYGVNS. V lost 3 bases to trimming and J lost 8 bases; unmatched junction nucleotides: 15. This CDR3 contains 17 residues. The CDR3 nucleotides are TGTGCCAGCAGTGAGAGACAGGGAACCATAAAGGAGGAAAAACTGTTTTTT. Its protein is CASSERQGTIKEEKLFF.

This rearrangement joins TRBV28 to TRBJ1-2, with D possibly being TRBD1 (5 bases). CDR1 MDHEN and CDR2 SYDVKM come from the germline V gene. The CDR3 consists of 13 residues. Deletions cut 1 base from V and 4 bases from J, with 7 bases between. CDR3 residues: CASSLSGVYGYTF. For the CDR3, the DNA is TGTGCCAGCAGTTTATCGGGGGTCTATGGCTACACCTTC.

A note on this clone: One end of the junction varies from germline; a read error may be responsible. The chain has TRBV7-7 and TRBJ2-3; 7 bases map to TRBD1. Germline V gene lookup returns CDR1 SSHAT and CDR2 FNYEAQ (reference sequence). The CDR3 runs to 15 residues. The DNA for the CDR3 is TGTGCTAGCAGCCTACGGGACAGTGTCACAGATACGCAGTATTTT. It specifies CASSLRDSVTDTQYF.

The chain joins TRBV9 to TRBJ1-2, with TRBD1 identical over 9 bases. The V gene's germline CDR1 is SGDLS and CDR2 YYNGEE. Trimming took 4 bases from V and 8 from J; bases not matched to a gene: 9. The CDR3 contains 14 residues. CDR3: CASSIDRGERGYTF. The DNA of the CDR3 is TGTGCCAGCAGCATAGACAGGGGGGAGAGAGGCTACACCTTC.

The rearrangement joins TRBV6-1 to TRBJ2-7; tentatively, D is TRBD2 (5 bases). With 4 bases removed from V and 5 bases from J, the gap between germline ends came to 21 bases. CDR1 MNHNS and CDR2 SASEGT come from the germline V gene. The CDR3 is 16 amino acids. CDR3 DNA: TGTGCCAGCAGTGTTTCCGTCGGGGAGCAGTATGACGAGCAGTACTTC. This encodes CASSVSVGEQYDEQYF.

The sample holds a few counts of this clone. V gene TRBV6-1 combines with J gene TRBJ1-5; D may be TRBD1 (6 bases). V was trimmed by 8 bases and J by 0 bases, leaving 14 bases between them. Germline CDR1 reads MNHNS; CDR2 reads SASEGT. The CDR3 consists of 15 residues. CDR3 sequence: CASVWTADSNQPQHF. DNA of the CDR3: TGTGCCAGCGTCTGGACAGCGGATAGCAATCAGCCCCAGCATTTT.

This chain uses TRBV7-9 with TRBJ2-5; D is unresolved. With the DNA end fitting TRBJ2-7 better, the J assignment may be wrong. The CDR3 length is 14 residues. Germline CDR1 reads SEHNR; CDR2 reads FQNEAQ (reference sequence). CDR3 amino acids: CASSLATDFYEQYF. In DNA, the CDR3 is TGTGCCAGCAGCTTAGCCACAGACTTCTACGAGCAGTACTTC.

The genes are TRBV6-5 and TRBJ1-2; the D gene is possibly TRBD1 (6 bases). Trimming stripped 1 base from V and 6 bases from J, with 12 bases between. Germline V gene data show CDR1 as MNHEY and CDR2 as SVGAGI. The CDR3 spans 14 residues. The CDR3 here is CASSYLSGADGYTF. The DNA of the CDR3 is TGTGCCAGCAGTTACTTGTCAGGGGCTGATGGCTACACCTTC.

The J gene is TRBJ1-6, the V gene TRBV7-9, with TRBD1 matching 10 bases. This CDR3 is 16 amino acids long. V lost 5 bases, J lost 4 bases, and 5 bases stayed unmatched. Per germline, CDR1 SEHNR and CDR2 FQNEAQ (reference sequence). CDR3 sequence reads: CASSAPGQGYNSPLHF. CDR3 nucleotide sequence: TGTGCCAGCAGCGCACCGGGACAGGGGTATAATTCACCCCTCCACTTT.

The CDR3 nucleotides are TGTGCCAGCAGCTCAACCGGACAGGGAAGTTCGTATGGCTACACCTTC. This gives the protein CASSSTGQGSSYGYTF. V gene TRBV5-6 combines with J gene TRBJ1-2; 8 nucleotides match TRBD1. The junction had 12 bases not matched to a gene; V was cut back by 3 bases and J by 5 bases. This CDR3 contains 16 residues. Germline V gives CDR1 SGHDT, CDR2 YYEEEE.

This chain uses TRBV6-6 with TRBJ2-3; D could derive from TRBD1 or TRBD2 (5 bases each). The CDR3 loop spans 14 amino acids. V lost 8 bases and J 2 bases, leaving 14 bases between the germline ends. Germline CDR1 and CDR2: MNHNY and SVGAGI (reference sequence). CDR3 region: CASSDGDHTDTQYF. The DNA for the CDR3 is TGTGCCAGCTCAGACGGGGACCACACAGATACGCAGTATTTT.

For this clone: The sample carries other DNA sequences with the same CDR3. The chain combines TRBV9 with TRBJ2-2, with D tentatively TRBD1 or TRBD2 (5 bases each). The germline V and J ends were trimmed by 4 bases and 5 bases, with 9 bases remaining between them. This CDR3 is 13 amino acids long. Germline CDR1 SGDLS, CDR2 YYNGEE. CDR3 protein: CASSPWGTGELFF. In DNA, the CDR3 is TGTGCCAGCAGCCCTTGGGGGACCGGGGAGCTGTTTTTT.

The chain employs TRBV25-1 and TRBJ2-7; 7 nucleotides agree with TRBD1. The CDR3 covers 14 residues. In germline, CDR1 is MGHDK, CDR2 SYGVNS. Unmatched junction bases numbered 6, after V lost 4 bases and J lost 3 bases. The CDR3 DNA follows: TGTGCCAGCAGTGTACAGGGGATGTTCTACGAGCAGTACTTC. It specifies CASSVQGMFYEQYF.

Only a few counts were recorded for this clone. The CDR3 coding sequence is TGTGCCAGCAGTTTATCGCTGCCCACAGATACGCAGTATTTT. Translating it yields CASSLSLPTDTQYF. V is TRBV27 and J is TRBJ2-3; no clear D. Germline V gene sequence: CDR1 MNHEY, CDR2 SMNVEV (reference sequence). CDR3 length equals 14 residues. Trimming took 0 bases from V and 2 from J, leaving 6 bases between them.

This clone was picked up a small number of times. CDR3 loop: CSVLGDEQFF. CDR3 bases: TGCAGCGTCCTTGGGGATGAGCAGTTCTTC. The chain is built from TRBV29-1 and TRBJ2-1, with D unresolved. The CDR3 totals 10 residues. Trimming took 6 bases from V and 8 from J, leaving 8 bases between them. Germline CDR1 and CDR2: SQVTM and ANQGSEA.

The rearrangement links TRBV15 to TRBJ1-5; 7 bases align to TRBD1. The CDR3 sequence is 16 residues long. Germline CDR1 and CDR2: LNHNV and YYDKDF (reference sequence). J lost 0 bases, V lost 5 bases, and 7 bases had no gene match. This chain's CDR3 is CATSGRGTASNQPQHF. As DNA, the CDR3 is TGTGCCACCAGCGGCAGGGGGACAGCTAGCAATCAGCCCCAGCATTTT. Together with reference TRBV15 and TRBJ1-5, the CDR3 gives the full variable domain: DAMVIQNPRYQVTQFGKPVTLSCSQTLNHNVMYWYQQKSSQAPKLLFHYYDKDFNNEADTPDNFQSRRPNTSFCFLDIRSPGLGDTAMYLCATSGRGTASNQPQHFGDGTRLSIL.

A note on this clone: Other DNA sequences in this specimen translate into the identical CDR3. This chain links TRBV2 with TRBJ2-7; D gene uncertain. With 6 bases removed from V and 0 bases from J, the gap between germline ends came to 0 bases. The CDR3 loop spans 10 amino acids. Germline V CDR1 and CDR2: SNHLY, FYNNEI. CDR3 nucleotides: TGTGCCAGCAGCTCCTACGAGCAGTACTTC. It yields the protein CASSSYEQYF.

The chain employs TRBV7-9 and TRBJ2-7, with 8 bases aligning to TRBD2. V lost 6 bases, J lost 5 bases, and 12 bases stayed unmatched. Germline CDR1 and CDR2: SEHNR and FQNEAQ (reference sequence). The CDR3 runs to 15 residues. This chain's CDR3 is CASRRPGLEYDEQYF. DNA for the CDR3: TGTGCCAGCAGACGTCCGGGACTAGAATACGACGAGCAGTACTTC.

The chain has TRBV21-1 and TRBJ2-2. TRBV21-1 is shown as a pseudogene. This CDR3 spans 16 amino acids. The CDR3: CASSKAGWKNTGELFF. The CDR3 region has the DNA TGTGCCAGCAGCAAAGCAGGGTGGAAGAACACCGGGGAGCTGTTTTTT.

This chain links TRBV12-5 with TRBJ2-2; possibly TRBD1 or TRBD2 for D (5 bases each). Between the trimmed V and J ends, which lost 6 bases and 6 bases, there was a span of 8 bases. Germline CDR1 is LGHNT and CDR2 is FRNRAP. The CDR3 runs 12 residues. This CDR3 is CASGEGPGELFF. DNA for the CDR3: TGTGCTAGTGGCGAGGGGCCCGGGGAGCTGTTTTTT.

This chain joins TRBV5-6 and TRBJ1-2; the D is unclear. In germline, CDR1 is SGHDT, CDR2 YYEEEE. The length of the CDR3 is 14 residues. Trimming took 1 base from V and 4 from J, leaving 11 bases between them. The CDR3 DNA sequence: TGTGCCAGCAGCTTGAAACTGGTTGCCTATGGCTACACCTTC. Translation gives CASSLKLVAYGYTF.

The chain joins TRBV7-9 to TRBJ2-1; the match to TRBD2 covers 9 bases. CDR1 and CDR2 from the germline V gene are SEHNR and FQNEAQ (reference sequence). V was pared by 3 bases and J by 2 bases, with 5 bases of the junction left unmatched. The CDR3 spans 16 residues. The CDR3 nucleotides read TGTGCCAGCAGCTTCATTAGCGGGGGTACCTACAATGAGCAGTTCTTC. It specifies CASSFISGGTYNEQFF.

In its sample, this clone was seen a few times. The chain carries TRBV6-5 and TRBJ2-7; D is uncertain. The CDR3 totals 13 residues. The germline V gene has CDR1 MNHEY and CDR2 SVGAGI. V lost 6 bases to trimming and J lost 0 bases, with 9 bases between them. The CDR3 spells CASSIGSSYEQYF. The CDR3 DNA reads TGTGCCAGCAGCATTGGATCCTCCTACGAGCAGTACTTC.

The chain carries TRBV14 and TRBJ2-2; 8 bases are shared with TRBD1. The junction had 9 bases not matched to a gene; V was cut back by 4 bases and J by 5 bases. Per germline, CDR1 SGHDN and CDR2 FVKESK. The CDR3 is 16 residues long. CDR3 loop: CASSRPDRGRTGELFF. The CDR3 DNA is TGTGCCAGCAGCCGCCCCGACAGGGGTAGGACCGGGGAGCTGTTTTTT.

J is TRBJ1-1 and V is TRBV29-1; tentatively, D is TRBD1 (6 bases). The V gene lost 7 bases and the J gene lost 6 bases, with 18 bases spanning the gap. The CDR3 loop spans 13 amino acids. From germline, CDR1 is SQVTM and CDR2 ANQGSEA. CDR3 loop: CSAWDLQGAEAFF. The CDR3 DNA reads TGCAGCGCTTGGGACCTACAGGGCGCTGAAGCTTTCTTT.